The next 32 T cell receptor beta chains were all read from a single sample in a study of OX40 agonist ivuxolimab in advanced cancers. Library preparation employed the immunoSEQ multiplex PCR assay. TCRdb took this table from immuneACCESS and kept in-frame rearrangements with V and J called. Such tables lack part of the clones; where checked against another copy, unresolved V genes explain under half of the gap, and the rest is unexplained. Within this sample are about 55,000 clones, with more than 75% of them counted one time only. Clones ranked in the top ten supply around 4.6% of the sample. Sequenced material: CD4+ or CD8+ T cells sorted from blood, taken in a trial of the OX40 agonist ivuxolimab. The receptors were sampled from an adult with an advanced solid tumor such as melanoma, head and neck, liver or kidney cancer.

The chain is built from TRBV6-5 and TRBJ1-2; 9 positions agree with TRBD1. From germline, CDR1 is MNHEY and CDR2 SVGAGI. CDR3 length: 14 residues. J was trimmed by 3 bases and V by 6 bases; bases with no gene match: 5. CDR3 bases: TGTGCCAGCAGGGGACAGGGAGGTTACTATGGCTACACCTTC. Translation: CASRGQGGYYGYTF.

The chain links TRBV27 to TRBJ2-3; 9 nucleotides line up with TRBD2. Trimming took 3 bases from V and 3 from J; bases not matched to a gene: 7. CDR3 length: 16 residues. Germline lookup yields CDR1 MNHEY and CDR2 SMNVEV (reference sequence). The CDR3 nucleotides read TGTGCCAGCAGTTTCTTTGCGGGAGGGCAGACAGATACGCAGTATTTT. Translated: CASSFFAGGQTDTQYF.

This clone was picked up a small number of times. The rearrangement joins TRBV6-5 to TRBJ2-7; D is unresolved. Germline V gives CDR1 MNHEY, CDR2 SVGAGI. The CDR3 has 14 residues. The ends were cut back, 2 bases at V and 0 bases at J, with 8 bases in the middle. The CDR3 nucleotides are TGTGCCAGCAGTTACGGGATAAGCTCCTACGAGCAGTACTTC. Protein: CASSYGISSYEQYF.

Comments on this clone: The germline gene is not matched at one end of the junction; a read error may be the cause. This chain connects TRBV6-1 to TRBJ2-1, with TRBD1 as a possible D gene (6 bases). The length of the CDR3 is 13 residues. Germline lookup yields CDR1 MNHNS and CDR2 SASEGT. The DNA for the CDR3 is TGTGCCAGCAGTCCTTTACCGGGACAAGGGGTGGTCTTC. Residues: CASSPLPGQGVVF.

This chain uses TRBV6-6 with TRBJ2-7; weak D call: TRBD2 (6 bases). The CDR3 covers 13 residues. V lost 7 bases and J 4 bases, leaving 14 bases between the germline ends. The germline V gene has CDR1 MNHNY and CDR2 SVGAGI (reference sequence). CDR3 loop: CASTPKGTYEQYF. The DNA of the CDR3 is TGTGCCAGCACTCCGAAGGGGACTTACGAGCAGTACTTC.

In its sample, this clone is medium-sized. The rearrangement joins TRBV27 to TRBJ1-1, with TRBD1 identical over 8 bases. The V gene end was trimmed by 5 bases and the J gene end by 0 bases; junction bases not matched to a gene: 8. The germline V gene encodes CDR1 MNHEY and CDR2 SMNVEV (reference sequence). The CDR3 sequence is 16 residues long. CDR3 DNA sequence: TGTGCCAGCAGTAGGGGGACAGGCAGTATGAACACTGAAGCTTTCTTT. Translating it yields CASSRGTGSMNTEAFF.

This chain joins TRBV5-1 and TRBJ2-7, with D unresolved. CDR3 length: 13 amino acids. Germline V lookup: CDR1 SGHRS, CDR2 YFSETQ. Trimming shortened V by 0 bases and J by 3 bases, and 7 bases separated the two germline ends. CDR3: CASSLVVDYEQYF. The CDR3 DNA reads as TGCGCCAGCAGCTTGGTGGTAGACTACGAGCAGTACTTC. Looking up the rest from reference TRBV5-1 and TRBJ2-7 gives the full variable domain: KAGVTQTPRYLIKTRGQQVTLSCSPISGHRSVSWYQQTPGQGLQFLFEYFSETQRNKGNFPGRFSGRQFSNSRSEMNVSTLELGDSALYLCASSLVVDYEQYFGPGTRLTVT.

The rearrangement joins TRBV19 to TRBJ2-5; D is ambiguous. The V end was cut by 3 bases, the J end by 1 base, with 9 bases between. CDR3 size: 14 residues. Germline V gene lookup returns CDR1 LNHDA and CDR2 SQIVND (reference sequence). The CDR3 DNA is TGTGCCAGTAGTATCGGCTTCGGCCAAGAGACCCAGTACTTC. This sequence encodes CASSIGFGQETQYF.

This chain's CDR3 is CASSMRQAATSNQPQHF. The CDR3 nucleotides are TGTGCCAGTAGTATGCGACAGGCTGCAACAAGCAATCAGCCCCAGCATTTT. The rearrangement joins TRBV19 to TRBJ1-5; tentatively, D is TRBD1 (6 bases). There are 17 residues in the CDR3. Germline V gives CDR1 LNHDA, CDR2 SQIVND (reference sequence). Trimming left V 3 bases short and J 1 base short, with 16 bases between.

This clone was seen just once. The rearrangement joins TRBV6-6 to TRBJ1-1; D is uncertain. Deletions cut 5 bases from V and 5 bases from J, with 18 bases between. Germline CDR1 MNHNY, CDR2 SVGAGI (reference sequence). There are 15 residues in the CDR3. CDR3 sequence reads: CASSDPGSRTTEAFF. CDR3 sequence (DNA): TGTGCCAGCAGTGACCCCGGGAGTCGAACGACTGAAGCTTTCTTT.

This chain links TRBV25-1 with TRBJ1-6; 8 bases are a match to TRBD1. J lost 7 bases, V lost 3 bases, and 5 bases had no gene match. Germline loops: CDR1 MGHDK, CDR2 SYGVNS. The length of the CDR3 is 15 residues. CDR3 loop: CASSDGQGFNSPLHF. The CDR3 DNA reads TGTGCCAGCAGTGATGGACAGGGCTTCAATTCACCCCTCCACTTT. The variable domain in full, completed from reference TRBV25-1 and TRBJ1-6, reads EADIYQTPRYLVIGTGKKITLECSQTMGHDKMYWYQQDPGMELHLIHYSYGVNSTEKGDLSSESTVSRIRTEHFPLTLESARPSHTSQYLCASSDGQGFNSPLHFGNGTRLTVT.

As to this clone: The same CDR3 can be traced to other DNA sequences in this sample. The CDR3 spells CATSDKPSGNTIYF. Here the CDR3 DNA reads TGTGCTACCTCAGACAAACCCTCTGGAAACACCATATATTTT. This rearrangement joins TRBV19 to TRBJ1-3; D gene ambiguous. The CDR3 is 14 residues long. The V gene's germline CDR1 is LNHDA and CDR2 SQIVND (reference sequence). The entire variable domain, with the rest obtained from reference TRBV19 and TRBJ1-3, is as follows: DGGITQSPKYLFRKEGQNVTLSCEQNLNHDAMYWYRQDPGQGLRLIYYSQIVNDFQKGDIAEGYSVSREKKESFPLTVTSAQKNPTAFYLCATSDKPSGNTIYFGEGSWLTVV.

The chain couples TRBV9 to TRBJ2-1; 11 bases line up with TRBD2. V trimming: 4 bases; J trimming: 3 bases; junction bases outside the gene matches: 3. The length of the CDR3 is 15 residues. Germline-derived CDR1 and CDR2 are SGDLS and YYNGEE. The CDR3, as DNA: TGTGCCAGCAGCTCTACTAGCGGGAGCTACAATGAGCAGTTCTTC. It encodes CASSSTSGSYNEQFF. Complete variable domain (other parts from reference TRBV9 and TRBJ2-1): DSGVTQTPKHLITATGQRVTLRCSPRSGDLSVYWYQQSLDQGLQFLIQYYNGEERAKGNILERFSAQQFPDLHSELNLSSLELGDSALYFCASSSTSGSYNEQFFGPGTRLTVL.

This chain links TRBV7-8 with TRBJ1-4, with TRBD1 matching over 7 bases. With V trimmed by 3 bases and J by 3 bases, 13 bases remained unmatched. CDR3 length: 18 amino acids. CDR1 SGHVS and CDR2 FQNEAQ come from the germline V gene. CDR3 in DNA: TGTGCCAGCAGCTTCATAGGACAGGCGACAAGGCCTAATGAAAAACTGTTTTTT. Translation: CASSFIGQATRPNEKLFF.

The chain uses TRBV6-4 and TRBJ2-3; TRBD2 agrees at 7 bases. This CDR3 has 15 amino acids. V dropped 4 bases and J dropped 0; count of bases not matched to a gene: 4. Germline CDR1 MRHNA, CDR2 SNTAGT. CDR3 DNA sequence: TGTGCCAGCAGTGCCCGGGGGGTTAGCACAGATACGCAGTATTTT. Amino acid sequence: CASSARGVSTDTQYF.

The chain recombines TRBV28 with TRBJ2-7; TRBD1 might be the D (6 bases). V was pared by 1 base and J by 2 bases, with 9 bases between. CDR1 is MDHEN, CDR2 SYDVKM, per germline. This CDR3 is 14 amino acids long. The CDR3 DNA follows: TGTGCCAGCAGTTTATATAGGGGGACCTACGAGCAGTACTTC. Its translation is CASSLYRGTYEQYF. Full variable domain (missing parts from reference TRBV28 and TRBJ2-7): DVKVTQSSRYLVKRTGEKVFLECVQDMDHENMFWYRQDPGLGLRLIYFSYDVKMKEKGDIPEGYSVSREKKERFSLILESASTNQTSMYLCASSLYRGTYEQYFGPGTRLTVT.

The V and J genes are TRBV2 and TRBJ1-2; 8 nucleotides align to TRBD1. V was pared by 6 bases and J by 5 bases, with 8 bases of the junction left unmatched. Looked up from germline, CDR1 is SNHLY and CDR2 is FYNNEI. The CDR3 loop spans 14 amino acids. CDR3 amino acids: CASSDPGQVYGYTF. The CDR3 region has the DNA TGTGCCAGCAGCGATCCGGGACAGGTTTATGGCTACACCTTC. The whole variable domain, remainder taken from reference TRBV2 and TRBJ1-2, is EPEVTQTPSHQVTQMGQEVILRCVPISNHLYFYWYRQILGQKVEFLVSFYNNEISEKSEIFDDQFSVERPDGSNFTLKIRSTKLEDSAMYFCASSDPGQVYGYTFGSGTRLTVV.

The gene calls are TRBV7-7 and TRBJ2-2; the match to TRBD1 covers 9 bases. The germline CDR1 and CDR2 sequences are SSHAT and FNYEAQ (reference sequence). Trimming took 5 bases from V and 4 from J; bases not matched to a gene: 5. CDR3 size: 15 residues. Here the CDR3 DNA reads TGTGCCAGCAGCCAAGTGGGACAGGGCACCGGGGAGCTGTTTTTT. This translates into CASSQVGQGTGELFF.

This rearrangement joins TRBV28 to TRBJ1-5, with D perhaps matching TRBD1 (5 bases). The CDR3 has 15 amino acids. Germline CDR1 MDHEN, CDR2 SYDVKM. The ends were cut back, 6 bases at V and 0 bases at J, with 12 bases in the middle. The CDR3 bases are TGTGCCAGCAGGCCGCAGGGAAATAGCAATCAGCCCCAGCATTTT. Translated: CASRPQGNSNQPQHF.

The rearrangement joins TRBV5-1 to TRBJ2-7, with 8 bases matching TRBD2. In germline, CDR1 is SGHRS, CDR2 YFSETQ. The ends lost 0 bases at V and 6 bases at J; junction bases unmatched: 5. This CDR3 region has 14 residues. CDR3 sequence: CASSLEGLGGEQYF. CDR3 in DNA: TGCGCCAGCAGCTTGGAGGGACTAGGCGGCGAGCAGTACTTC.

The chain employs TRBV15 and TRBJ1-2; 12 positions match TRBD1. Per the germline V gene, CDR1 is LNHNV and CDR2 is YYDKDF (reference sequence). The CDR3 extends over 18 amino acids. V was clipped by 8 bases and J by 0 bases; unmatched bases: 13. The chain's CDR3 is CATAAGQGAFLSNYGYTF. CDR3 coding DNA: TGTGCCACCGCGGCGGGACAGGGGGCGTTCTTATCTAACTATGGCTACACCTTC.

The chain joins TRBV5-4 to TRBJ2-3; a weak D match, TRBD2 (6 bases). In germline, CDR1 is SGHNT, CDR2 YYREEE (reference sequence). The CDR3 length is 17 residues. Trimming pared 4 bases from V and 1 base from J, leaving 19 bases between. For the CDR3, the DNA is TGTGCCAGCAGCCCTAAGCTTCGGGAGAAGGGCACAGATACGCAGTATTTT. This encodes CASSPKLREKGTDTQYF. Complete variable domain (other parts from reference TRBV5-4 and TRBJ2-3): ETGVTQSPTHLIKTRGQQVTLRCSSQSGHNTVSWYQQALGQGPQFIFQYYREEENGRGNFPPRFSGLQFPNYSSELNVNALELDDSALYLCASSPKLREKGTDTQYFGPGTRLTVL.

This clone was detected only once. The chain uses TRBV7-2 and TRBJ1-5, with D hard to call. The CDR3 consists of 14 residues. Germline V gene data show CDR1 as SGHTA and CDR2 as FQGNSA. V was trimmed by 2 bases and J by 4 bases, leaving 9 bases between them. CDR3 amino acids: CASSLSDGNQPQHF. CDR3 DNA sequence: TGTGCCAGCAGCTTATCGGACGGGAATCAGCCCCAGCATTTT.

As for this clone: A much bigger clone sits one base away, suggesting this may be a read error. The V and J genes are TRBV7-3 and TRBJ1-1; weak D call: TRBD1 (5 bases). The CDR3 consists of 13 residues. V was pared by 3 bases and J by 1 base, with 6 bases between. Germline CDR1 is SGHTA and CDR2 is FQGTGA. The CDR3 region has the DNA TGTGCCAGCAGCTTTGGGGCGAACACTGAAGCTTTCTTT. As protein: CASSFGANTEAFF.

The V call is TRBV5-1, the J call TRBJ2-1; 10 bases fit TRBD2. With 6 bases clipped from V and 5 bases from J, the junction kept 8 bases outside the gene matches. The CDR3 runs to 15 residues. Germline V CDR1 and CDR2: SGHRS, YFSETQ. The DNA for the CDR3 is TGCGCCAGCACCACCCGGACTAGCGGAAACAATGAGCAGTTCTTC. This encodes CASTTRTSGNNEQFF.

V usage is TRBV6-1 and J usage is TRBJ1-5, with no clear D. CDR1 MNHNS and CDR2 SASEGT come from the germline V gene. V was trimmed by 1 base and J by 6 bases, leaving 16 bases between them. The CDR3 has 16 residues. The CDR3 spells CASSEEGTPSAQPQHF. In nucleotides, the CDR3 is TGTGCCAGCAGTGAAGAGGGCACTCCTTCGGCTCAGCCCCAGCATTTT.

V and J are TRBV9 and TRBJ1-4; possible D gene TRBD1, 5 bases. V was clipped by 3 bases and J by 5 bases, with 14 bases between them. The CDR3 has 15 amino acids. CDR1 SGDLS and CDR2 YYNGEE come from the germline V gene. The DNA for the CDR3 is TGTGCCAGCAGCGCGGGGGGGACGGTGAATGAAAAACTGTTTTTT. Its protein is CASSAGGTVNEKLFF.

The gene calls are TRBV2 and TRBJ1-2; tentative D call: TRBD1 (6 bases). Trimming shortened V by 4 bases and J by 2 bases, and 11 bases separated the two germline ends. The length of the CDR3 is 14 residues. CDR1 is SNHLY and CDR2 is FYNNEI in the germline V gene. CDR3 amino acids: CASSATGRNYGYTF. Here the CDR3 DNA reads TGTGCCAGCAGTGCCACAGGGCGAAACTATGGCTACACCTTC.

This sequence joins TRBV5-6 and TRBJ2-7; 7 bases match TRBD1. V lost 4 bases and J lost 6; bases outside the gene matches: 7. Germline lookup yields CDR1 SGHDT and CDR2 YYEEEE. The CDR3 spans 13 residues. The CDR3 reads CASSPKRQGEQYF. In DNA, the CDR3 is TGTGCCAGCAGCCCAAAGCGACAGGGCGAGCAGTACTTC.

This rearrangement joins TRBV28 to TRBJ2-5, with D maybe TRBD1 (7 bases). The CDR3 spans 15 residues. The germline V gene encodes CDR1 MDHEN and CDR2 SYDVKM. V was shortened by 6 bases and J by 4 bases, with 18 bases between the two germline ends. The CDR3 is CASSTRNRGGETQYF. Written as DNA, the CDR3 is TGTGCCAGCAGCACCAGGAACAGGGGAGGAGAGACCCAGTACTTC.

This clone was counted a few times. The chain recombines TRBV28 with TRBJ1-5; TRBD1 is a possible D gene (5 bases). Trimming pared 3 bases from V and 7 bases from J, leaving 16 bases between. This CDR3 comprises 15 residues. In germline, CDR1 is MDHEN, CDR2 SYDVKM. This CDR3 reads CASSFSIRARQPQHF. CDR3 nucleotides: TGTGCCAGCAGTTTTTCTATCAGGGCTCGCCAGCCCCAGCATTTT.

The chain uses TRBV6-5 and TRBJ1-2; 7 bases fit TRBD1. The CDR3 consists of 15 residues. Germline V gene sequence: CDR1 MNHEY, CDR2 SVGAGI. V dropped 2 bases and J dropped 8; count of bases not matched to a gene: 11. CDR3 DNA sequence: TGTGCCAGCAGTTACAGGGCAGGGTTGGGACAGGGCTACACCTTC. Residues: CASSYRAGLGQGYTF.